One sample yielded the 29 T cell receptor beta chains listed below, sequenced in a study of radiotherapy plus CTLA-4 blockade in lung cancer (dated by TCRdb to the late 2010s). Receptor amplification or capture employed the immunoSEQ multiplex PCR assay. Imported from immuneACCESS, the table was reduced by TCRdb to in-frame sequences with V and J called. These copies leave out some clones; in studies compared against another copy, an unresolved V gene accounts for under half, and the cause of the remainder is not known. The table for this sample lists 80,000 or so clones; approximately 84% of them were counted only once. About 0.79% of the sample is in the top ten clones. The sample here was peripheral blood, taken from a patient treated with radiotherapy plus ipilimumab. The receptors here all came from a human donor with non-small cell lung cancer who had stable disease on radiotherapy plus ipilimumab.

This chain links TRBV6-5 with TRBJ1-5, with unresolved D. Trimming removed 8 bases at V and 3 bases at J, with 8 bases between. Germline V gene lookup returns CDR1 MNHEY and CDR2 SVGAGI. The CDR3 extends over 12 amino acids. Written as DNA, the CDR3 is TGTGCCAGCCGTGCTCCCAATCAGCCCCAGCATTTT. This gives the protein CASRAPNQPQHF.

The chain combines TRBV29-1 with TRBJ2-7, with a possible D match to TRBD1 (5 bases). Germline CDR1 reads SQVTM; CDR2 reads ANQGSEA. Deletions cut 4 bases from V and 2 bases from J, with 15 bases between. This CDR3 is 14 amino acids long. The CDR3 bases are TGCAGCGTTGGATTATGCAGGGATACCTACGAGCAGTACTTC. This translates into CSVGLCRDTYEQYF.

The CDR3 loop reads CASSYPGGGETQYF. For the CDR3, the DNA is TGTGCCAGCAGTTACCCTGGGGGGGGTGAGACCCAGTACTTC. The V and J genes are TRBV6-5 and TRBJ2-5, with 7 positions matching TRBD2. The germline gives CDR1 MNHEY, CDR2 SVGAGI. Germline trimming cut 2 bases from V and 5 bases from J; bases unmatched to any gene: 5. This CDR3 has 14 residues.

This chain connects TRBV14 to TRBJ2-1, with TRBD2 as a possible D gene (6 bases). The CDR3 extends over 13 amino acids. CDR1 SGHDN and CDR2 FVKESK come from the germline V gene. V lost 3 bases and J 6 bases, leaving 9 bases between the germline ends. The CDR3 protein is CASSQGLFNEQFF. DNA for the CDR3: TGTGCCAGCAGCCAGGGACTTTTCAATGAGCAGTTCTTC.

CDR3 amino acids: CASSFPGMAKNIQYF. The CDR3 DNA follows: TGTGCCAGCAGCTTTCCGGGAATGGCCAAAAACATTCAGTACTTC. This chain links TRBV7-2 with TRBJ2-4, with D maybe TRBD2 (5 bases). Between the trimmed V and J ends, which lost 3 bases and 1 base, there was a span of 10 bases. Germline assignment: CDR1 SGHTA and CDR2 FQGNSA. The CDR3 spans 15 residues. Full variable domain (rest looked up from reference TRBV7-2 and TRBJ2-4): GAGVSQSPSNKVTEKGKDVELRCDPISGHTALYWYRQSLGQGLEFLIYFQGNSAPDKSGLPSDRFSAERTGGSVSTLTIQRTQQEDSAVYLCASSFPGMAKNIQYFGAGTRLSVL.

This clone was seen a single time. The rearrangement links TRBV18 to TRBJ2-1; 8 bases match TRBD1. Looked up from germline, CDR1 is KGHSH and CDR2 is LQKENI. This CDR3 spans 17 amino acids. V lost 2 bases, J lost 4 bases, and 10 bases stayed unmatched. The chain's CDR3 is CASSPISGQGRYNEQFF. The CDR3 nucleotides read TGTGCCAGCTCACCAATCTCCGGACAGGGCAGGTACAATGAGCAGTTCTTC.

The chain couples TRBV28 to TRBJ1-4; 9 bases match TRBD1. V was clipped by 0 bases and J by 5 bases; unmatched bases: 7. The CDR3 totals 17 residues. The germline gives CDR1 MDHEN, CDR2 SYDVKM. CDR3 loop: CASSLWGQGGGNEKLFF. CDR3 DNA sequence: TGTGCCAGCAGTTTATGGGGACAGGGAGGTGGGAATGAAAAACTGTTTTTT. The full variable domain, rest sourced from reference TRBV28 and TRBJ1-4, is DVKVTQSSRYLVKRTGEKVFLECVQDMDHENMFWYRQDPGLGLRLIYFSYDVKMKEKGDIPEGYSVSREKKERFSLILESASTNQTSMYLCASSLWGQGGGNEKLFFGSGTQLSVL.

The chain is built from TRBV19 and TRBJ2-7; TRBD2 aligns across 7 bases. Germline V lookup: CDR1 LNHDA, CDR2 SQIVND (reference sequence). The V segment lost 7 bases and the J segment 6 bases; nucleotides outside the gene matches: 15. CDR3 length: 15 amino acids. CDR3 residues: CASTPPGLPSGEQYF. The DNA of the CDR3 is TGTGCCAGTACCCCTCCGGGACTACCTTCAGGCGAGCAGTACTTC.

The CDR3 region is CASSLAPGTEQYF. In DNA, the CDR3 is TGTGCCAGCAGCTTGGCCCCGGGCACCGAGCAGTACTTC. The genes are TRBV5-5 and TRBJ2-7; D call uncertain. There are 13 residues in the CDR3. The V end was cut by 0 bases, the J end by 6 bases, with 10 bases between. CDR1 is SGHKS, CDR2 YYEKEE, per germline (reference sequence).

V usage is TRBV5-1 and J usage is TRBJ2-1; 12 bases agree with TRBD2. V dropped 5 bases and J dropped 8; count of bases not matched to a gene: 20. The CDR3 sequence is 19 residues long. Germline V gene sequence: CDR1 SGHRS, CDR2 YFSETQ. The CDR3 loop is CASSLGPRLAGEGGDEQFF. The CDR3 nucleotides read TGCGCCAGCAGTCTGGGCCCCCGACTAGCGGGAGAAGGGGGAGATGAGCAGTTCTTC.

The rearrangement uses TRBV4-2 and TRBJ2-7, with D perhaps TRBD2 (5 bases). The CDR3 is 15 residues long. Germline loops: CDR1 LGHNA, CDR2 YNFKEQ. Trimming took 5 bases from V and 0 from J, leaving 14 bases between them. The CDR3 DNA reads TGTGCCAGCAGCGTGTTGAGGGAAGGCTCCTACGAGCAGTACTTC. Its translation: CASSVLREGSYEQYF.

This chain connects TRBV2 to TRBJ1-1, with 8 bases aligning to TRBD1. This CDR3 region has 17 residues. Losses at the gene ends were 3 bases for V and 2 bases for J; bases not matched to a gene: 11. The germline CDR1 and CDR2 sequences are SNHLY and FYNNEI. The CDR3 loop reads CASSERGQARLNTEAFF. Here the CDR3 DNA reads TGTGCCAGCAGTGAGAGGGGACAGGCAAGATTAAACACTGAAGCTTTCTTT.

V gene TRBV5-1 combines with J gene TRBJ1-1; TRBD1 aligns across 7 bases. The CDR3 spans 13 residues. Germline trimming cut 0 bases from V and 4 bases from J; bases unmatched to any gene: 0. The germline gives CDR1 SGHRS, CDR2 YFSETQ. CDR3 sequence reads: CASSLGTGTEAFF. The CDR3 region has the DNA TGCGCCAGCAGCTTGGGGACAGGCACTGAAGCTTTCTTT.

In DNA form, the CDR3 reads TGTGCCAGCTCACCACCTCAGGGGCGGGGGGACTACGAGCAGTACTTC. This gives the protein CASSPPQGRGDYEQYF. This chain connects TRBV18 to TRBJ2-7; 8 bases map to TRBD2. Trimming took 0 bases from V and 3 from J; bases not matched to a gene: 7. The V gene's germline CDR1 is KGHSH and CDR2 LQKENI. CDR3 length: 16 residues. Drawing the rest from reference TRBV18 and TRBJ2-7, the complete variable domain is NAGVMQNPRHLVRRRGQEARLRCSPMKGHSHVYWYRQLPEEGLKFMVYLQKENIIDESGMPKERFSAEFPKEGPSILRIQQVVRGDSAAYFCASSPPQGRGDYEQYFGPGTRLTVT.

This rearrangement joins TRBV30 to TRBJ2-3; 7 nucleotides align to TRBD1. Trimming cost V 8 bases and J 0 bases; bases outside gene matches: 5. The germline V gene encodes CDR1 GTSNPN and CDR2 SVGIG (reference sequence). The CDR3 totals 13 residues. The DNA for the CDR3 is TGTGCCGGGGACAGTCATAGCACAGATACGCAGTATTTT. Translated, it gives CAGDSHSTDTQYF.

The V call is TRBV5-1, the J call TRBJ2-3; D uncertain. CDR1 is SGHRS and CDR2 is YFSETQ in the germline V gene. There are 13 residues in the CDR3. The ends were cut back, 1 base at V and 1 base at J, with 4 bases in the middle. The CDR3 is CASSLSGTDTQYF. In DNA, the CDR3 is TGCGCCAGCAGCTTGAGTGGCACAGATACGCAGTATTTT.

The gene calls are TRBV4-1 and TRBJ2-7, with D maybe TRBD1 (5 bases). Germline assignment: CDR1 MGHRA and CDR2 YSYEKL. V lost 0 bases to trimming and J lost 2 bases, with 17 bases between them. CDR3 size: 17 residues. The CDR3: CASSQDSGAGRAYEQYF. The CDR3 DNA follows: TGCGCCAGCAGCCAAGATAGTGGCGCAGGGCGAGCCTACGAGCAGTACTTC.

As DNA, the CDR3 is TGTGCCAGCAGCTCCTCGGGGAGGGTTCCCTACGAGCAGTACTTC. This codes for CASSSSGRVPYEQYF. V and J are TRBV7-9 and TRBJ2-7, with 7 bases aligning to TRBD2. CDR1 and CDR2 (germline): SEHNR, FQNEAQ (reference sequence). The CDR3 runs 15 residues. V was pared by 4 bases and J by 2 bases, with 8 bases of the junction left unmatched.

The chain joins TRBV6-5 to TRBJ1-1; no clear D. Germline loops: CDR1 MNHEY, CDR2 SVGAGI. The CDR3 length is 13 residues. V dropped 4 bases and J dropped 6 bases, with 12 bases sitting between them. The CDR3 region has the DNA TGTGCCAGCAGTTCAGCGGAGGGATCTGAAGCTTTCTTT. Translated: CASSSAEGSEAFF.

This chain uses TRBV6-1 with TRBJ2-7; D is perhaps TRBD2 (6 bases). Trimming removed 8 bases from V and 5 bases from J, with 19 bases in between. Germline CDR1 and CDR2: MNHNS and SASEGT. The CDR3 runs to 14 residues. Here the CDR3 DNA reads TGTGCCAGCGCCGGACTATCATCCTCGGACGAGCAGTACTTC. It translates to CASAGLSSSDEQYF.

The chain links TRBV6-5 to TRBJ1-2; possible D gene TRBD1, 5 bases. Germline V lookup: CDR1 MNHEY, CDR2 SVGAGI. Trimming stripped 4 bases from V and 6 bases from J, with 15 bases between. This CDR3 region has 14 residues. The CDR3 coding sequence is TGTGCCAGCAGTTTAGCAGGGAATCATCATGGCTACACCTTC. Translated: CASSLAGNHHGYTF.

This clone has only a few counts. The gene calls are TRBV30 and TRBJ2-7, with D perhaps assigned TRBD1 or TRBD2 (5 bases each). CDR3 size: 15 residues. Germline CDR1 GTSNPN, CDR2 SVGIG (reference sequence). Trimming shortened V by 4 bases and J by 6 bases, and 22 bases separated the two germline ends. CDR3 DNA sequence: TGTGCCTGGATAAGGGGTCTAGCCGTCTCCGCCGAGCAGTACTTC. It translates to CAWIRGLAVSAEQYF. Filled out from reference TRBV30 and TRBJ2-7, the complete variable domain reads SQTIHQWPATLVQPVGSPLSLECTVEGTSNPNLYWYRQAAGRGLQLLFYSVGIGQISSEVPQNLSASRPQDRQFILSSKKLLLSDSGFYLCAWIRGLAVSAEQYFGPGTRLTVT.

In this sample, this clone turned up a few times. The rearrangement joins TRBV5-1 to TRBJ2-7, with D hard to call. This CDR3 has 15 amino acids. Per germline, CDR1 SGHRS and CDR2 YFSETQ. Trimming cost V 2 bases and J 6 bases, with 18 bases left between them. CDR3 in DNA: TGCGCCAGCAGCTTAAAGGTAGCTCCACCACCCGAGCAGTACTTC. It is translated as CASSLKVAPPPEQYF.

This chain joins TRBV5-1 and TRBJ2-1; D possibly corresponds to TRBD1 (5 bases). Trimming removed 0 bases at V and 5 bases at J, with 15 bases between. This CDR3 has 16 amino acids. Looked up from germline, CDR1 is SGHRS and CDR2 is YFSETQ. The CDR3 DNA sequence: TGCGCCAGCAGCTTGGTACAGGTGGGGTATAACAATGAGCAGTTCTTC. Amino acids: CASSLVQVGYNNEQFF.

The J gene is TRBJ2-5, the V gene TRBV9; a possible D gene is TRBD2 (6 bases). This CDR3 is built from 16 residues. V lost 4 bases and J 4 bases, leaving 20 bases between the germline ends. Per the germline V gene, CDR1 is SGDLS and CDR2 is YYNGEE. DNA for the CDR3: TGTGCCAGCAGCCTCGTGCCGGGGAGGTTTGGAGAGACCCAGTACTTC. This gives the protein CASSLVPGRFGETQYF.

The CDR3 DNA is TGTGCCAGTAGTATTGCCCATCGGGACAGGGTAAGCGGCTACACCTTC. It encodes CASSIAHRDRVSGYTF. The J gene is TRBJ1-2, the V gene TRBV19, with 9 bases that match TRBD1. V was pared by 3 bases and J by 8 bases, with 13 bases of the junction left unmatched. Germline V gene lookup returns CDR1 LNHDA and CDR2 SQIVND (reference sequence). The CDR3 spans 16 residues.

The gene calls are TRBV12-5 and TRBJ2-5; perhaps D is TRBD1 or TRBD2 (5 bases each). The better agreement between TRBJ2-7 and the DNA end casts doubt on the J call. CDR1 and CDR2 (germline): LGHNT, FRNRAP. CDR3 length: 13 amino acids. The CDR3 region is CASGLSGGYEQYF. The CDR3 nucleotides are TGTGCTAGTGGTTTATCTGGGGGCTACGAGCAGTACTTC.

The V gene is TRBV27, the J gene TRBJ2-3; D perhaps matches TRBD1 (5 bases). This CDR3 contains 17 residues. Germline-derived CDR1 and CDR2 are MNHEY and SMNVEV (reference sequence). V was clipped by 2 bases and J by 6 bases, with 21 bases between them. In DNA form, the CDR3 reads TGTGCCAGCAGTTTACTTGTCACAGGAATTACCCCGGATACGCAGTATTTT. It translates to CASSLLVTGITPDTQYF.

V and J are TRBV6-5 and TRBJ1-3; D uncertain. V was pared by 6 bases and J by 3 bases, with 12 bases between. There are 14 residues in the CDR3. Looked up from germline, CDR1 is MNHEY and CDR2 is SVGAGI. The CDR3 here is CASRDVSGGNTIYF. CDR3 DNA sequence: TGTGCCAGCAGGGACGTATCGGGTGGAAACACCATATATTTT.